This paragraph reports one T cell receptor (beta chain). The antigen is not known. Sequence at one end of the junction differs from germline and may be a read error. The data are from a study of cytomegalovirus exposure and HLA in healthy donors. Study context: Earlier, about 179 million T cells were analyzed, and fewer than 120 million unique TCR beta sequences were found among them. Of all 360 or so donors who were genotyped, around 82% belonged to the Caucasian-associated ancestry cluster.

General study points: Roughly uniform depth of sequencing across donors was assumed in presence/absence analyses. As a later analysis revealed, most CMV-associated TCR beta chains appeared HLA-restricted.

Use of 60 Vbeta and 13 Jbeta primers characterized the PCR. Some clones are missing from TCRdb's copy, which holds only in-frame ones; the method was immunoSEQ multiplex PCR. The table records about 150,000 clones, 73% of them present only once. Sequencing was carried out using PBMCs. This sequence was found in a woman aged 18 to 35 in good health and CMV-seronegative.

The CDR3 sequence is CSSSLVGASGAPRETQYF. The CDR3 coding sequence is TGTTCCAGCAGCTTAGTGGGGGCTAGCGGGGCTCCTCGAGAGACCCAGTACTTC. The chain employs TRBV7-9 and TRBJ2-5; 9 positions agree with TRBD2. The CDR3 has 18 residues. Per the germline V gene, CDR1 is SEHNR and CDR2 is FQNEAQ (reference sequence).